The 9 T cell receptor beta chains below come from one sample, sequenced in a study of CD8+ T cells in alopecia areata. RNA extraction and reverse transcription yielded cDNA as sequencing template. Sequenced by immunoSEQ multiplex PCR; TCRdb stores in-frame clones only, minus some. Among more than 100,000 clones, 45% to 60% were seen once, and the ten largest hold about 8.8%. The sequenced sample was CD4+ T cells sorted from blood. The receptors here all came from a human donor in good health.

V and J are TRBV29-1 and TRBJ1-1; the D gene is possibly TRBD1 (5 bases). V lost 0 bases, J lost 4 bases, and 9 bases lay in between. CDR1 and CDR2 (germline): SQVTM, ANQGSEA. The CDR3 runs to 13 residues. The CDR3 loop reads CSVEEHGGTEAFF. As DNA, the CDR3 is TGCAGCGTTGAAGAGCACGGGGGCACTGAAGCTTTCTTT.

The chain is built from TRBV30 and TRBJ2-3, with 13 positions matching TRBD2. Trimming cost V 1 base and J 0 bases; bases outside gene matches: 16. Germline values: CDR1 GTSNPN, CDR2 SVGIG (reference sequence). The CDR3 covers 21 residues. CDR3 DNA sequence: TGTGCCTGGAGTGCGACAAAATTATGGACTAGCGGGGGCCATAGCACAGATACGCAGTATTTT. Amino acid sequence: CAWSATKLWTSGGHSTDTQYF.

This clone showed up just a few times. The chain links TRBV4-1 to TRBJ1-2; D is ambiguous. Germline loops: CDR1 MGHRA, CDR2 YSYEKL. V shed 0 bases and J shed 4 bases, with 24 bases lying between them. CDR3 length: 19 amino acids. CDR3 amino acids: CASSQDFARFPPEGYGYTF. The CDR3 DNA sequence: TGCGCCAGCAGCCAAGATTTCGCCCGCTTCCCCCCGGAGGGCTATGGCTACACCTTC.

The chain uses TRBV7-9 and TRBJ2-5, with 10 bases lining up with TRBD1. The tail of the sequence fits TRBJ2-7 better, so the J call may be wrong. Germline lookup yields CDR1 SEHNR and CDR2 FQNEAQ (reference sequence). The CDR3 sequence is 15 residues long. The CDR3 region has the DNA TGTGCCAGCAGCTTGCAAGGGACAGGGGCGTCCGAGCAGTACTTC. It specifies CASSLQGTGASEQYF.

As for this clone: An end of the junction does not agree with germline; a read error may underlie this. CDR3 sequence (DNA): TGTGCCAGCGGCAGGAACTATGGCTACGCCTTC. Amino acid sequence: CASGRNYGYAF. The chain carries TRBV27 and TRBJ1-2; D unresolved. From germline, CDR1 is MNHEY and CDR2 SMNVEV (reference sequence). The CDR3 sequence is 11 residues long.

The chain joins TRBV29-1 to TRBJ1-1; the D gene is possibly TRBD1 (5 bases). Germline CDR1 is SQVTM and CDR2 is ANQGSEA. V was trimmed by 6 bases and J by 1 base, leaving 12 bases between them. The CDR3 loop spans 13 amino acids. This CDR3 is CSVATGSNTEAFF. The CDR3 coding sequence is TGCAGCGTCGCTACAGGATCGAACACTGAAGCTTTCTTT.

V usage is TRBV30 and J usage is TRBJ2-3; D unresolved. The CDR3 is 13 amino acids. Germline CDR1 and CDR2: GTSNPN and SVGIG (reference sequence). V was shortened by 0 bases and J by 6 bases, with 10 bases between the two germline ends. Written as DNA, the CDR3 is TGTGCCTGGAGTGTAGGCCTGGGGGATACGCAGTATTTT. Amino acid sequence: CAWSVGLGDTQYF.

This clone was seen more than once but under ten times. V and J are TRBV5-1 and TRBJ1-2; D is uncertain. This CDR3 comprises 14 residues. Trimming pared 5 bases from V and 2 bases from J, leaving 13 bases between. Germline loops: CDR1 SGHRS, CDR2 YFSETQ. Here the CDR3 DNA reads TGCGCCAGCAGGCCCGGCAACCAGAACTATGGCTACACCTTC. It codes for CASRPGNQNYGYTF.

The chain couples TRBV29-1 to TRBJ2-1; 7 positions agree with TRBD2. CDR1 SQVTM and CDR2 ANQGSEA come from the germline V gene. The CDR3 extends over 15 amino acids. V was pared by 5 bases and J by 5 bases, with 12 bases of the junction left unmatched. CDR3 DNA: TGCAGCGTTTCACACCACAGCGGGATGGACAATGAGCAGTTCTTC. This sequence encodes CSVSHHSGMDNEQFF.